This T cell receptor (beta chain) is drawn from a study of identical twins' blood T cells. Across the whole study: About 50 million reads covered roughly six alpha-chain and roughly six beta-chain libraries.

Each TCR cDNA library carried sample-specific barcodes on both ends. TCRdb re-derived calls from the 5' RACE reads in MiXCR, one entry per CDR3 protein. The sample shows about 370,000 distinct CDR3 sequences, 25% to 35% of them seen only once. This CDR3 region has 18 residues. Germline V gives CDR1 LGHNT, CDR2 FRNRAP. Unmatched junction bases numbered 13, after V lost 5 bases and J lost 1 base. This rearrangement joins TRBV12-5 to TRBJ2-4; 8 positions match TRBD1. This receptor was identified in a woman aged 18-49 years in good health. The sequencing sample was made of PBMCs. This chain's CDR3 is CASGTIPSGGSAKNIQYF. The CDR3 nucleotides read TGTGCTAGTGGTACCATTCCATCAGGGGGCTCTGCCAAAAACATTCAGTACTTC.